This T cell receptor beta chain was documented in a study of shared clonotypes between healthy human individuals. CD45RO-negative cells were positively selected for CCR7, leaving out terminally differentiated effector memory CD45RA+ cells. CDR3 size: 16 residues. Germline assignment: CDR1 MDHEN and CDR2 SYDVKM. Trimming took off 0 bases at V and 5 bases at J, with 14 bases between the two ends. At a deep level, the assay was run. Study processing details: Junction-only sequences without quality scores came from ImmunoSEQ, so filtering differed. Sequencing used immunoSEQ multiplex PCR; TCRdb keeps in-frame clones, though not all of them. That table is the source of V, J and clone size, and D and trimming were worked out from the DNA. Of about 750,000 clones listed, roughly 92% are singletons. This clone appeared once. Its antigen is not known. Study-wide results and limits: Despite large depth, rarefaction showed incomplete sorted-subset sequencing. The naive CD4 repertoires of four donors were compared, and around 4.9% of clonotypes were shared.

This TCR was sampled from a man between 25 and 39 years old in good health. Sequenced: naive CD8+ T cells sorted from blood. The V call is TRBV28, the J call TRBJ1-5, with a tentative D call TRBD1 (5 bases). This chain's CDR3 is CASSLWGVDRDQPQHF. DNA for the CDR3: TGTGCCAGCAGTTTATGGGGAGTTGACAGAGATCAGCCCCAGCATTTT.